This TCR beta chain derives from a study of cytomegalovirus exposure and HLA in healthy donors. Study outcomes and limitations: Among TCR beta chains, those listed as cytomegalovirus-associated numbered approximately 150.

Turning to this clone: No antigen is known for it.

There are 15 residues in the CDR3. V was pared by 4 bases and J by 0 bases, with 10 bases between. Germline V gene lookup returns CDR1 MGHRA and CDR2 YSYEKL. Both 60 Vbeta primers and 13 Jbeta primers went into the PCR. Using immunoSEQ multiplex PCR, the repertoire was profiled, and TCRdb retains in-frame clones only, with some absent. The table for this sample gives about 82,000 clones. The chain combines TRBV4-1 with TRBJ1-5; possibly TRBD1 for D (5 bases). The TCR comes from a woman in her 30s in good health and CMV-seronegative. The sequenced material came from PBMCs. The CDR3 DNA follows: TGCGCCAGCAGCCTGACAGTTATTAGCAATCAGCCCCAGCATTTT. It is translated as CASSLTVISNQPQHF.